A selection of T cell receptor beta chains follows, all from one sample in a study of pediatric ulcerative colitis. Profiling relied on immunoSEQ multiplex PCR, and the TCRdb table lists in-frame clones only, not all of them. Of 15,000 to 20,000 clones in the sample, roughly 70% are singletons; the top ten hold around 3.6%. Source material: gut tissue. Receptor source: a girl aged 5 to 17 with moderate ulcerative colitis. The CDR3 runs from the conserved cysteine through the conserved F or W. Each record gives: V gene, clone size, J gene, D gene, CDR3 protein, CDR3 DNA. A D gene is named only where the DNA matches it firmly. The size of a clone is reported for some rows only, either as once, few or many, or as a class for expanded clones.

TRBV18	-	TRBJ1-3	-	CASSQNYRSGNTIYF	TGTGCCAGCTCACAAAACTACCGCTCTGGAAACACCATATATTTT
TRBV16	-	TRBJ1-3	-	CASSQWATHSGNTIYF	TGTGCCAGCAGCCAATGGGCGACACACTCTGGAAACACCATATATTTT
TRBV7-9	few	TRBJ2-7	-	CASSPAREAEAYEQYF	TGTGCCAGCAGCCCCGCCCGGGAAGCGGAGGCCTACGAGCAGTACTTC
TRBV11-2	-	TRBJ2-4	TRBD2	CASTTGGVGQYF	TGTGCCAGCACCACCGGGGGGGTGGGTCAGTACTTC
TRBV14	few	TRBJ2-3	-	CASSQERGGGVGDTQYF	TGTGCCAGCAGCCAAGAAAGAGGTGGAGGGGTCGGAGATACGCAGTATTTT
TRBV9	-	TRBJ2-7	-	CASSVDSQEGLEQYF	TGTGCCAGCAGCGTAGACAGTCAGGAGGGGCTCGAGCAGTACTTC
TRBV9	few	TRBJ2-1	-	CASSALLGGVTYNEQFF	TGTGCCAGCAGCGCTCTCTTAGGGGGGGTAACCTACAATGAGCAGTTCTTC
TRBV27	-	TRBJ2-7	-	CASSLSSGTYEQYF	TGTGCCAGCAGTTTATCGTCGGGGACCTACGAGCAGTACTTC
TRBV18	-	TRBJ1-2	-	CASSVSGTGYRYTF	TGTGCCAGCTCAGTGTCTGGGACGGGATATCGCTACACCTTC
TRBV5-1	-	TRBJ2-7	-	CASSPTGGGNLYEQYF	TGCGCCAGCAGCCCTACGGGGGGCGGGAATCTGTACGAGCAGTACTTC
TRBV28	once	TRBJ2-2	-	CASSLGYRDNTGELFF	TGTGCCAGCAGTTTAGGGTACAGGGATAACACCGGGGAGCTGTTTTTT
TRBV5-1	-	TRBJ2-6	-	CASSLAGSGANVLTF	TGCGCCAGCAGCTTGGCGGGGTCTGGGGCCAACGTCCTGACTTTC
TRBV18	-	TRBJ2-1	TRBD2	CASSLGLAAQYNEQFF	TGTGCCAGCTCACTGGGACTAGCGGCGCAATACAATGAGCAGTTCTTC
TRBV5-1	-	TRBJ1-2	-	CASSLGGFNYGYTF	TGCGCCAGCAGCTTGGGGGGTTTTAACTATGGCTACACCTTC
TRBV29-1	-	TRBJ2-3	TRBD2	CSVGLAGGYDTQYF	TGCAGCGTCGGACTAGCGGGAGGGTATGATACGCAGTATTTT
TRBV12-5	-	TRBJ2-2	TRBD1	CASGFWTGTGELFF	TGTGCTAGTGGTTTTTGGACAGGGACCGGGGAGCTGTTTTTT
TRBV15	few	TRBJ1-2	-	CATSRDDGASWGYTF	TGTGCCACCAGCCGAGACGATGGCGCTTCTTGGGGCTACACCTTC
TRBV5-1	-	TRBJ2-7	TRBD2	CASSLGGLAGGFSYEQYF	TGCGCCAGCAGCTTGGGAGGACTAGCGGGAGGGTTCTCCTACGAGCAGTACTTC
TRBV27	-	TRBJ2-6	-	CASSWAGGNTGANVLTF	TGTGCCAGCAGTTGGGCAGGGGGGAACACTGGGGCCAACGTCCTGACTTTC
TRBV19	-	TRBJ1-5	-	CASRPTDSSYQPQHF	TGTGCCAGTAGACCGACCGACAGCTCTTATCAGCCCCAGCATTTT
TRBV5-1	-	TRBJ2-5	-	CASSLFTGTHNQETQYF	TGCGCCAGCAGCTTATTTACCGGGACACACAATCAAGAGACCCAGTACTTC
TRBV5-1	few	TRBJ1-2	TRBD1	CASSRGDRVYGYTF	TGCGCCAGCAGCCGGGGAGACAGGGTCTATGGCTACACCTTC
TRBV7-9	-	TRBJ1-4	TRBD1	CASSPGTGHIGKNEKLFF	TGTGCCAGCAGCCCCGGGACAGGGCATATAGGGAAGAATGAAAAACTGTTTTTT
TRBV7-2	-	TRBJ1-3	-	CASSLASGLGNTIYF	TGTGCCAGCAGCTTAGCCTCGGGACTAGGAAACACCATATATTTT
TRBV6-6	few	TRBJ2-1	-	CASSHPGRRSYNEQFF	TGTGCCAGCAGCCACCCCGGGAGACGGTCCTACAATGAGCAGTTCTTC
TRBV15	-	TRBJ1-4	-	CATKQGTNEKLFF	TGTGCCACCAAACAGGGAACTAATGAAAAACTGTTTTTT
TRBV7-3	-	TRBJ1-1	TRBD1	CASSGDRDTEAFF	TGTGCCAGCAGCGGTGACAGGGACACTGAAGCTTTCTTT
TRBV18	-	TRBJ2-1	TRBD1	CASSHAGTGPYNEQFF	TGTGCCAGCTCACACGCCGGGACAGGGCCCTACAATGAGCAGTTCTTC
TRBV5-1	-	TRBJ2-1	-	CASSLGGRGADNEQFF	TGCGCCAGCAGCTTGGGGGGCCGGGGGGCGGACAATGAGCAGTTCTTC
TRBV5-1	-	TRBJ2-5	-	CASSFGVQETQYF	TGCGCCAGCAGCTTCGGGGTCCAAGAGACCCAGTACTTC
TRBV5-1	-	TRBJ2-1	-	CASSLAPNNEQFF	TGCGCCAGCAGCTTGGCGCCTAACAATGAGCAGTTCTTC
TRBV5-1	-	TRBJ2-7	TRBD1	CASSRDRDEQYF	TGCGCCAGCAGCCGGGACAGGGACGAGCAGTACTTC
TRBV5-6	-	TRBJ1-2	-	CASTIGPGGRSDYGYTF	TGTGCCAGCACTATCGGCCCGGGGGGCCGGTCTGACTATGGCTACACCTTC
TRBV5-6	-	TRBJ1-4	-	CASSLPTNEKLFF	TGTGCCAGCAGCTTGCCTACTAATGAAAAACTGTTTTTT
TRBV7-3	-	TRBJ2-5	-	CASSDRPLTQYF	TGTGCCAGCAGCGATAGGCCGTTAACCCAGTACTTC
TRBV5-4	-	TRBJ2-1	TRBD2	CASSLDLAGYNEQFF	TGTGCCAGCAGCTTGGATCTAGCGGGGTACAATGAGCAGTTCTTC
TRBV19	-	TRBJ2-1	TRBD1	CASSIHPRDREDNEQFF	TGTGCCAGTAGTATTCACCCCCGGGACAGGGAGGACAATGAGCAGTTCTTC
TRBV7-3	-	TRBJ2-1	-	CASSPTAEGYNEQFF	TGTGCCAGCAGCCCGACCGCCGAGGGCTACAATGAGCAGTTCTTC
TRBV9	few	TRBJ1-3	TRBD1	CASSLGQGKSSGNTIYF	TGTGCCAGCAGCCTGGGACAGGGCAAAAGCTCTGGAAACACCATATATTTT
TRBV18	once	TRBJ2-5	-	CASSLNTGEATQYF	TGTGCCAGCTCACTAAACACAGGGGAGGCGACCCAGTACTTC
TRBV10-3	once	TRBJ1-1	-	CAISETGGTEAFF	TGTGCCATCAGTGAGACTGGGGGCACTGAAGCTTTCTTT
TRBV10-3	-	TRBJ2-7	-	CAISSISREQYF	TGTGCCATCAGTTCCATCTCGCGGGAGCAGTACTTC
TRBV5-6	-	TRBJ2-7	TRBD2	CASSAAGLADAYEQYF	TGTGCCAGCAGCGCGGCGGGCCTAGCGGACGCCTACGAGCAGTACTTC
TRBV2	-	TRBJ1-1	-	CASSNRGGNTEAFF	TGTGCCAGCTCTAATCGAGGGGGGAACACTGAAGCTTTCTTT
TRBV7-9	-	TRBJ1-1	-	CASSQWDTEAFF	TGTGCCAGCAGTCAATGGGACACTGAAGCTTTCTTT
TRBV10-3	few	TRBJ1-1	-	CAVAGLRVGHTEAFF	TGTGCCGTCGCCGGGTTACGGGTAGGTCACACTGAAGCTTTCTTT
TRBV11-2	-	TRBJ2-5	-	CASSPRTAYGETQYF	TGTGCCAGCAGCCCTCGGACGGCCTATGGGGAGACCCAGTACTTC
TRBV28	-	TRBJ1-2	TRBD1	CASLNSGQLANYGYTF	TGTGCCAGTCTTAATTCGGGACAGCTAGCTAACTATGGCTACACCTTC
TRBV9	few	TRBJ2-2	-	CASSVISTGELFF	TGTGCCAGCAGCGTAATAAGCACCGGGGAGCTGTTTTTT
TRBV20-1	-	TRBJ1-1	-	CSAREDRGAFF	TGCAGTGCTAGAGAAGATAGGGGGGCTTTCTTT
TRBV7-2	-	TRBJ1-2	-	CASSLRASTGYTF	TGTGCCAGCAGCTTACGGGCCTCGACTGGCTACACCTTC
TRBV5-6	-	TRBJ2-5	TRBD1	CASSTGDRAVETQYF	TGTGCCAGCAGCACCGGGGACAGGGCGGTAGAGACCCAGTACTTC
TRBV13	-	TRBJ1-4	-	CASSFGTGYEKLFF	TGTGCCAGCAGCTTCGGTACAGGGTATGAAAAACTGTTTTTT
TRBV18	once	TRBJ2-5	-	CASSPRETQYF	TGTGCCAGCTCACCGAGGGAGACCCAGTACTTC
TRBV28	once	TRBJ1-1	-	CASSTIWGMNTEAFF	TGTGCCAGCAGCACGATCTGGGGCATGAACACTGAAGCTTTCTTT
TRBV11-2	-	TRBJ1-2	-	CASSPSGARYGYTF	TGTGCCAGCAGCCCATCAGGGGCCCGCTATGGCTACACCTTC
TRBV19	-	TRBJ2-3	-	CASSIGSFGTDTQYF	TGTGCCAGTAGTATAGGGAGTTTTGGCACAGATACGCAGTATTTT
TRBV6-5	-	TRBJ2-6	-	CASSYMVLSGANVLTF	TGTGCCAGCAGTTACATGGTCCTGTCTGGGGCCAACGTCCTGACTTTC
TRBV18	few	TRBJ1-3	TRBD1	CASSPGTGSYSGNTIYF	TGTGCCAGCTCCCCCGGGACAGGGTCATACTCTGGAAACACCATATATTTT